The 24 T cell receptor beta chains below were found in one sample sequenced in a study of shared clonotypes between healthy human individuals. Method: immunoSEQ multiplex PCR; TCRdb's copy keeps in-frame clones and lacks some. The table has about 2,100,000 clones, about 92% seen once. Cells designated naive CD8 were CD45RO-negative and were positively selected for CCR7, with terminally differentiated effector memory CD45RA+ cells excluded. The sample was naive CD8+ T cells from PBMCs. The receptors originated from a man aged 18 to 29 in good health. Some clones in this sample may be carry-over from other donors' samples.

The genes are TRBV2 and TRBJ1-1, with TRBD1 matching over 7 bases. The CDR3 has 16 amino acids. Germline loops: CDR1 SNHLY, CDR2 FYNNEI. With 3 bases clipped from V and 5 bases from J, the junction kept 12 bases outside the gene matches. The CDR3 DNA sequence: TGTGCCAGCAGTGATCCAACGGAAGGGGGCTGGACTGAAGCTTTCTTT. Encoded protein: CASSDPTEGGWTEAFF.

V usage is TRBV6-4 and J usage is TRBJ1-2, with D unclear. This CDR3 has 13 amino acids. Trimming left V 3 bases short and J 0 bases short, with 5 bases between. Germline CDR1 is MRHNA and CDR2 is SNTAGT. CDR3 loop: CASSEGANYGYTF. For the CDR3, the DNA is TGTGCCAGCAGTGAGGGTGCTAACTATGGCTACACCTTC.

J is TRBJ2-7 and V is TRBV7-2; 10 nucleotides match TRBD2. The germline V gene has CDR1 SGHTA and CDR2 FQGNSA. The CDR3 sequence is 15 residues long. Trimming cost V 5 bases and J 7 bases; bases outside gene matches: 11. For the CDR3, the DNA is TGTGCCAGCAGCCCGCTAGCGGGAGTTTTATGGGAGCAGTACTTC. Protein product: CASSPLAGVLWEQYF.

This chain uses TRBV28 with TRBJ1-2; weak D call: TRBD1 (5 bases). CDR1 MDHEN and CDR2 SYDVKM come from the germline V gene. The CDR3 runs 15 residues. V was trimmed by 10 bases and J by 1 base, leaving 19 bases between them. DNA for the CDR3: TGTGCCACCCAGGGTCCCCTTGAGATTAACTATGGCTACACCTTC. Its protein product is CATQGPLEINYGYTF.

This chain links TRBV25-1 with TRBJ1-2; no firm D call. Trimming took 10 bases from V and 5 from J, leaving 8 bases between them. CDR3 length equals 10 residues. Germline lookup yields CDR1 MGHDK and CDR2 SYGVNS. The CDR3 coding sequence is TGTGCCACCCGTGGGTATGGCTACACCTTC. Its translation: CATRGYGYTF.

The chain links TRBV19 to TRBJ2-1; TRBD2 matches at 11 bases. The CDR3 runs to 15 residues. Germline V gene lookup returns CDR1 LNHDA and CDR2 SQIVND (reference sequence). V lost 4 bases to trimming and J lost 7 bases; unmatched junction nucleotides: 6. This chain's CDR3 is CASSNPSGRRNEQFF. CDR3 in DNA: TGTGCCAGTAGTAATCCTAGCGGGAGGAGGAATGAGCAGTTCTTC.

This sequence joins TRBV18 and TRBJ2-7; 11 bases agree with TRBD1. Trimming removed 5 bases from V and 4 bases from J; junction bases left unmatched: 10. This CDR3 spans 16 amino acids. In germline, CDR1 is KGHSH, CDR2 LQKENI. The CDR3 bases are TGTGCCAGCTCATCTGATCGGACAGGGGGCAGTTACGAGCAGTACTTC. As protein: CASSSDRTGGSYEQYF.

The rearrangement uses TRBV27 and TRBJ2-1; no reliable D call. V was cut by 1 base and J by 5 bases, with 9 bases left in between. CDR3 size: 14 residues. Germline V gene data show CDR1 as MNHEY and CDR2 as SMNVEV (reference sequence). The CDR3 DNA reads as TGTGCCAGCAGTTTATTCATTTCGGACAATGAGCAGTTCTTC. Amino acids: CASSLFISDNEQFF.

The chain uses TRBV28 and TRBJ2-7; 9 bases are shared with TRBD1. CDR3 length equals 14 residues. J lost 3 bases, V lost 6 bases, and 6 bases had no gene match. Germline values: CDR1 MDHEN, CDR2 SYDVKM. The CDR3 is CASRLQGAGYEQYF. Written as DNA, the CDR3 is TGTGCCAGCAGGCTACAGGGGGCTGGCTACGAGCAGTACTTC.

Here the CDR3 reads CASSFLGRETQYF. Here the CDR3 DNA reads TGTGCCAGCAGCTTTTTAGGTCGTGAGACCCAGTACTTC. This chain joins TRBV7-9 and TRBJ2-5, with D unclear. CDR3 length: 13 residues. V lost 3 bases, J lost 5 bases, and 10 bases lay in between. Germline V lookup: CDR1 SEHNR, CDR2 FQNEAQ (reference sequence).

This chain uses TRBV4-1 with TRBJ1-2, with D tentatively TRBD1 (5 bases). This CDR3 has 14 amino acids. Per germline, CDR1 MGHRA and CDR2 YSYEKL. Trimming cost V 6 bases and J 6 bases, with 17 bases left between them. The CDR3 protein is CASRDLGGIHGYTF. As DNA, the CDR3 is TGCGCCAGCAGGGACTTGGGGGGAATTCATGGCTACACCTTC.

The rearrangement joins TRBV5-6 to TRBJ2-2; the D is unclear. V lost 4 bases and J 1 base, leaving 17 bases between the germline ends. This CDR3 is built from 17 residues. Germline-derived CDR1 and CDR2 are SGHDT and YYEEEE. The CDR3 region is CASSPVFLAVNTGELFF. CDR3 bases: TGTGCCAGCAGCCCCGTATTCCTTGCGGTGAACACCGGGGAGCTGTTTTTT.

This chain uses TRBV2 with TRBJ2-4; 8 bases map to TRBD2. V dropped 7 bases and J dropped 0; count of bases not matched to a gene: 2. The CDR3 is 14 amino acids. Germline assignment: CDR1 SNHLY and CDR2 FYNNEI. CDR3 loop: CASNRGGAKNIQYF. The CDR3, as DNA: TGTGCCAGCAATCGGGGGGGAGCCAAAAACATTCAGTACTTC.

The genes are TRBV6-5 and TRBJ2-7; TRBD1 agrees at 11 bases. V gave up 2 bases and J gave up 3 bases; unmatched junction bases: 6. Germline loops: CDR1 MNHEY, CDR2 SVGAGI. This CDR3 contains 16 residues. CDR3 nucleotide sequence: TGTGCCAGCAGTTACGGATCCGGGACAGGGGGCTACGAGCAGTACTTC. Its translation is CASSYGSGTGGYEQYF.

The chain couples TRBV27 to TRBJ1-2; tentatively, D is TRBD1 (5 bases). Germline V lookup: CDR1 MNHEY, CDR2 SMNVEV (reference sequence). The germline V and J ends were trimmed by 8 bases and 4 bases, with 23 bases remaining between them. The CDR3 spans 16 residues. Written as DNA, the CDR3 is TGTGCCAGCCCCCGGCAGGGTTGGGAGAAGCCCTATGGCTACACCTTC. It codes for CASPRQGWEKPYGYTF.

This clone was found a few times. The chain links TRBV9 to TRBJ2-1; D is ambiguous. The CDR3 has 15 residues. V was clipped by 0 bases and J by 5 bases, with 12 bases between them. Germline CDR1 is SGDLS and CDR2 is YYNGEE. The CDR3 DNA sequence: TGTGCCAGCAGCGTAGGGTCCCACCCCCACAATGAGCAGTTCTTC. This translates into CASSVGSHPHNEQFF.

As to this clone: This specimen includes other DNA sequences encoding the same CDR3. The V gene is TRBV29-1, the J gene TRBJ2-7; possibly TRBD1 for D (5 bases). CDR1 SQVTM and CDR2 ANQGSEA come from the germline V gene. Trimming took 3 bases from V and 4 from J, leaving 7 bases between them. The CDR3 has 11 amino acids. The CDR3 region has the DNA TGCAGCGTTGAGCAGGGTTACGAGCAGTACTTC. Translation: CSVEQGYEQYF.

Worth noting for this clone: Other DNA sequences in the same sample also yield this CDR3. CDR3 sequence reads: CASSFLTGELFF. CDR3 DNA: TGTGCCAGCAGCTTCCTAACCGGGGAGCTGTTTTTT. V is TRBV7-3 and J is TRBJ2-2; unclear D gene. Per the germline V gene, CDR1 is SGHTA and CDR2 is FQGTGA. V was pared by 3 bases and J by 5 bases, with 4 bases between. The CDR3 spans 12 residues. The full variable domain, in which reference TRBV7-3 and TRBJ2-2 provide the parts outside the CDR3, is GAGVSQTPSNKVTEKGKYVELRCDPISGHTALYWYRQSLGQGPEFLIYFQGTGAADDSGLPNDRFFAVRPEGSVSTLKIQRTERGDSAVYLCASSFLTGELFFGEGSRLTVL.

The V and J genes are TRBV7-2 and TRBJ2-7, with 12 bases fitting TRBD2. This CDR3 is built from 15 residues. With 5 bases clipped from V and 2 bases from J, the junction kept 4 bases outside the gene matches. Germline assignment: CDR1 SGHTA and CDR2 FQGNSA. In DNA, the CDR3 is TGTGCCAGCAGCCGAGGACTAGCGGGACCCTACGAGCAGTACTTC. It is translated as CASSRGLAGPYEQYF.

This clone was seen only once. V usage is TRBV10-3 and J usage is TRBJ2-1; 9 bases line up with TRBD2. The CDR3 covers 19 residues. CDR1 ENHRY and CDR2 SYGVKD come from the germline V gene. With 4 bases clipped from V and 1 base from J, the junction kept 14 bases outside the gene matches. The CDR3 sequence: CAISGRAGGQLSSYNEQFF. The CDR3 DNA reads as TGTGCCATCAGTGGTAGAGCGGGAGGCCAACTTTCTTCCTACAATGAGCAGTTCTTC.

The genes are TRBV19 and TRBJ1-5, with D tentatively TRBD1 (5 bases). The CDR3 length is 17 residues. Germline V gene lookup returns CDR1 LNHDA and CDR2 SQIVND (reference sequence). V gave up 7 bases and J gave up 2 bases, with 21 bases separating them. The CDR3 region is CASTAGRGKRGNQPQHF. The CDR3 coding sequence is TGTGCCAGTACCGCGGGACGGGGGAAGAGGGGCAATCAGCCCCAGCATTTT.

The V and J genes are TRBV28 and TRBJ2-1; D not resolved. The ends were cut back, 1 base at V and 5 bases at J, with 6 bases in the middle. The CDR3 is 13 amino acids. The germline gives CDR1 MDHEN, CDR2 SYDVKM. As DNA, the CDR3 is TGTGCCAGCAGTTTATTACTTAACAATGAGCAGTTCTTC. Translation: CASSLLLNNEQFF.

The rearrangement links TRBV27 to TRBJ1-1, with no clear D. The V end was cut by 5 bases, the J end by 0 bases, with 19 bases between. CDR1 and CDR2 (germline): MNHEY, SMNVEV (reference sequence). The CDR3 runs to 17 residues. The CDR3 region has the DNA TGTGCCAGCAGTCAGTCCAGGTTTAGCGACTTGAACACTGAAGCTTTCTTT. Protein sequence: CASSQSRFSDLNTEAFF.

The rearrangement uses TRBV4-3 and TRBJ2-3; TRBD2 agrees at 11 bases. The CDR3 runs to 16 residues. J gave up 4 bases and V 4 bases, and 7 bases lay outside the gene matches. Looked up from germline, CDR1 is LGHNA and CDR2 is YSLEER. The CDR3 DNA reads as TGCGCCAGCAGCCGGCTTAGCGGGAGGGCTGCAGATACGCAGTATTTT. As protein: CASSRLSGRAADTQYF.